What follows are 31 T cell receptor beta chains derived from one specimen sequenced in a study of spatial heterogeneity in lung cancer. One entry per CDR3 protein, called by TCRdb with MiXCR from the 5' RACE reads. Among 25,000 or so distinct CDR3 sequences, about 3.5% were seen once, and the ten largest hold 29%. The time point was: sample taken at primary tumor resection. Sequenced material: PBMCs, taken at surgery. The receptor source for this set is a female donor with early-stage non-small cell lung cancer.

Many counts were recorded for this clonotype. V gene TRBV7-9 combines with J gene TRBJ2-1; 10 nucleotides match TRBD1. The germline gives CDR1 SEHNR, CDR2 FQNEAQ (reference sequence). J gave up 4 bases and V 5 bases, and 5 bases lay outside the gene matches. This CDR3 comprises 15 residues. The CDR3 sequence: CASSIRQGAYNEQFF. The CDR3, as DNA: TGTGCCAGCAGCATTCGACAGGGGGCTTACAATGAGCAGTTCTTC.

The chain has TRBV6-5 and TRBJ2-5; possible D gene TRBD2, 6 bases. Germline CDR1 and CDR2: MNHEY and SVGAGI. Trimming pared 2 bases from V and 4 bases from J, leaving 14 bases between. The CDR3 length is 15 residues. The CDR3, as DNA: TGTGCCAGCAGTTACACAGGCAGACTAGGAGAGACCCAGTACTTC. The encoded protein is CASSYTGRLGETQYF.

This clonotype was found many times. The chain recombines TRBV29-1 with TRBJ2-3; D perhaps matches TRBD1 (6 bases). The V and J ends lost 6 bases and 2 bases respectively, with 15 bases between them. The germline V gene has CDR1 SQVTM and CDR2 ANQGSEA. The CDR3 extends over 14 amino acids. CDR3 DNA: TGCAGCGTGGGGGCTGGACTTTACACAGATACGCAGTATTTT. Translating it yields CSVGAGLYTDTQYF.

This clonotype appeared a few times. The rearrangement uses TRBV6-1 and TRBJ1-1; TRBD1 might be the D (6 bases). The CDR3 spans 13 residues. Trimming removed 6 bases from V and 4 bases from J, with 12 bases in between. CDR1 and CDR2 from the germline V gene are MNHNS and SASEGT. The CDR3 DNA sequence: TGTGCCAGCAGCCAGGGACAACTCACTGAAGCTTTCTTT. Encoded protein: CASSQGQLTEAFF.

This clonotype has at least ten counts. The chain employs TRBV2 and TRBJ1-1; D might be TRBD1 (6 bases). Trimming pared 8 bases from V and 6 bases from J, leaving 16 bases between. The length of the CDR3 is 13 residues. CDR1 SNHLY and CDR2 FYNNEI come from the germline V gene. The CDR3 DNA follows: TGTGCCAGCTCAACTTGGGGGCAGCCTGAAGCTTTCTTT. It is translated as CASSTWGQPEAFF. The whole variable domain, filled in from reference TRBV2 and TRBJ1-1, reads EPEVTQTPSHQVTQMGQEVILRCVPISNHLYFYWYRQILGQKVEFLVSFYNNEISEKSEIFDDQFSVERPDGSNFTLKIRSTKLEDSAMYFCASSTWGQPEAFFGQGTRLTVV.

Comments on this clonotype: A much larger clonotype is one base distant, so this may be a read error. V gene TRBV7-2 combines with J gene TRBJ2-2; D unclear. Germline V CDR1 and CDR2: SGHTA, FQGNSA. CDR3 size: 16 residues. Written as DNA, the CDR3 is TGTGTCAGCAGCCCGTTTACGGACCTCCCAACCGGGGAGCTGTTTTTT. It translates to CVSSPFTDLPTGELFF.

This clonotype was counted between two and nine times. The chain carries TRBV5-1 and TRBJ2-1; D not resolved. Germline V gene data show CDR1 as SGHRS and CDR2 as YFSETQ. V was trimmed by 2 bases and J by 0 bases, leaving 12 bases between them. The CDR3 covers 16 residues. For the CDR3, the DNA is TGCGCCAGCAGCTTTCGTCAACGAAGCTCCTACAATGAGCAGTTCTTC. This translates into CASSFRQRSSYNEQFF.

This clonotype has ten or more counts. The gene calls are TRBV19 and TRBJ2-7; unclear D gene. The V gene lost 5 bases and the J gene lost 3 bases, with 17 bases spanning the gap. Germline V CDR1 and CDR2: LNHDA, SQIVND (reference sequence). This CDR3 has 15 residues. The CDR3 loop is CASSANMERYYEQYF. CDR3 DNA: TGTGCCAGTAGTGCCAATATGGAGCGATACTACGAGCAGTACTTC.

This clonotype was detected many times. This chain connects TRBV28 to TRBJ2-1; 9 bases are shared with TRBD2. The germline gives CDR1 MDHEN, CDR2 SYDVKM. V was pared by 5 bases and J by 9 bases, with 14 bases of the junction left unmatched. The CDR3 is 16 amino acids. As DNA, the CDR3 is TGTGCCAGCAGTCCTTTAGGGCTAGCGGGGCCAGGTGAGCAGTTCTTC. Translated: CASSPLGLAGPGEQFF.

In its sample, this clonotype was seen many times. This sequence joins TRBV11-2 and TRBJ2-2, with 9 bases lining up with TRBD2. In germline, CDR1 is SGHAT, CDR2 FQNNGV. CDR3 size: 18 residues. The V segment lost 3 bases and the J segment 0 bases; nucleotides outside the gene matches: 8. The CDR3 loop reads CASSFASGTFANTGELFF. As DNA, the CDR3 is TGTGCCAGCAGCTTTGCTAGCGGGACCTTTGCGAACACCGGGGAGCTGTTTTTT.

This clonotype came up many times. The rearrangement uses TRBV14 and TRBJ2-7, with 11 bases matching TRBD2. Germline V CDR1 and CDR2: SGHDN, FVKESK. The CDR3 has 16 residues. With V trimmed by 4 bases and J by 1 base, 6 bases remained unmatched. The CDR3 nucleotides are TGTGCCAGCAGCCCGCTCAGACTAGCGGGGTCCTACGAGCAGTACTTC. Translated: CASSPLRLAGSYEQYF.

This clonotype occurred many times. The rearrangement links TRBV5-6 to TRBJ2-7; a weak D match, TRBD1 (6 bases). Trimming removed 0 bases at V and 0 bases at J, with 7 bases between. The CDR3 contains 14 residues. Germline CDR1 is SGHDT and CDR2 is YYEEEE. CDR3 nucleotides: TGTGCCAGCAGCTTGGGCAGGGGCTCCTACGAGCAGTACTTC. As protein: CASSLGRGSYEQYF.

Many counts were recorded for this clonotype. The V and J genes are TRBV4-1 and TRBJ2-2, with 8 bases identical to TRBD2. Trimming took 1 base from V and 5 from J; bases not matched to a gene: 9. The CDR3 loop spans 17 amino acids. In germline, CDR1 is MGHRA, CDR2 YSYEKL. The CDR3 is CASSQGTSGGGTGELFF. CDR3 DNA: TGCGCCAGCAGCCAAGGAACTAGCGGAGGGGGTACCGGGGAGCTGTTTTTT.

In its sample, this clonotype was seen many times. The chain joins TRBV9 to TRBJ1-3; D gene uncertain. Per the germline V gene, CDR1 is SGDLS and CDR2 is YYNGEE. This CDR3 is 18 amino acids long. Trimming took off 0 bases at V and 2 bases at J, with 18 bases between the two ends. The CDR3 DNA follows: TGTGCCAGCAGCGTAGTGCCGGCAGTGTCAGTCCCTGGAAACACCATATATTTT. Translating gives CASSVVPAVSVPGNTIYF.

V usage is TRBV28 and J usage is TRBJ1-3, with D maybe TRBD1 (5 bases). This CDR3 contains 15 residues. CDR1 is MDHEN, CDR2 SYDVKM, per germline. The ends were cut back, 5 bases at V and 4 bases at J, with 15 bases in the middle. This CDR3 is CASSMGGRIGNTIYF. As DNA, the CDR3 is TGTGCCAGCAGTATGGGGGGACGGATAGGAAACACCATATATTTT.

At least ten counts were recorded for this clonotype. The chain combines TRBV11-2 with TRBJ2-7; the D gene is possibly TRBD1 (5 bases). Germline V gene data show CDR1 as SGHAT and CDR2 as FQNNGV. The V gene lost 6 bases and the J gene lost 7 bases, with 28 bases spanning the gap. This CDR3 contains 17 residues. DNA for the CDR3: TGTGCCAGCAGGCACCGACGGTGGACATCCGGACCTGATGAGCAGTACTTC. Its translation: CASRHRRWTSGPDEQYF.

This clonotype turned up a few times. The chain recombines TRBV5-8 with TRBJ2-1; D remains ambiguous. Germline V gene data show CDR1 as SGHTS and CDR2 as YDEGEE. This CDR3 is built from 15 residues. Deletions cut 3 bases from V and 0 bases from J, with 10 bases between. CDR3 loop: CASSSVRSSYNEQFF. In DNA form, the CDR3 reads TGTGCCAGCAGCTCCGTCCGTAGCTCCTACAATGAGCAGTTCTTC.

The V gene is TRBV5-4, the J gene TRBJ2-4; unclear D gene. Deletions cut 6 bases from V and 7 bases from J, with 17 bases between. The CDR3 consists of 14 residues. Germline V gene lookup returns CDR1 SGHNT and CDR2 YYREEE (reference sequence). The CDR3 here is CASNLSDKVNIQYF. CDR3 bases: TGTGCCAGCAACTTAAGTGATAAGGTGAACATTCAGTACTTC.

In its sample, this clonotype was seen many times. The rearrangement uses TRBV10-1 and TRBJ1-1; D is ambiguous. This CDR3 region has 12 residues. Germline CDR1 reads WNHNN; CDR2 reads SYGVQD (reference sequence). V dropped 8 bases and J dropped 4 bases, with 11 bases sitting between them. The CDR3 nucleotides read TGCGCCAGCTCTCCTGATACCACTGAAGCTTTCTTT. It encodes CASSPDTTEAFF.

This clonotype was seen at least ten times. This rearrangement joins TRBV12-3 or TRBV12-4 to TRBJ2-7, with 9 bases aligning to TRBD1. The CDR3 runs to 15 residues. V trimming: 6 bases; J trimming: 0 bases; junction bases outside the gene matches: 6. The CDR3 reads CASRRGTGPSYEQYF. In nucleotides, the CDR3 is TGTGCCAGCAGACGCGGGACAGGGCCCTCCTACGAGCAGTACTTC.

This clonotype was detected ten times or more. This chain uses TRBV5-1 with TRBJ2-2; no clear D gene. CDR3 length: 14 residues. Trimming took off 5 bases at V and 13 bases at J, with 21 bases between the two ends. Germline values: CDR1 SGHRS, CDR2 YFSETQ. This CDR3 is CASSPNTENVRLFF. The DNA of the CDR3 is TGCGCCAGCAGTCCGAACACGGAAAACGTTCGGCTGTTTTTT.

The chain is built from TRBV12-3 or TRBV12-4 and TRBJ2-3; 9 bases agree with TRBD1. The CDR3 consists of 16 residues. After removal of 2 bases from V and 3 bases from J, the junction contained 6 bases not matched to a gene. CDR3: CASSLFGQGRTDTQYF. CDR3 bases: TGTGCCAGCAGTTTATTTGGACAGGGGAGGACAGATACGCAGTATTTT.

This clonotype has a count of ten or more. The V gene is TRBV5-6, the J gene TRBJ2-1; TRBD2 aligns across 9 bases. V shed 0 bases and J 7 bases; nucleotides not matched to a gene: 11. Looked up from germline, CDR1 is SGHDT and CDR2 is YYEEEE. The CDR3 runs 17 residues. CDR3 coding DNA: TGTGCCAGCAGCTTGGGGGGCAGCGGGAGGTCCAGGAATGAGCAGTTCTTC. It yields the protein CASSLGGSGRSRNEQFF.

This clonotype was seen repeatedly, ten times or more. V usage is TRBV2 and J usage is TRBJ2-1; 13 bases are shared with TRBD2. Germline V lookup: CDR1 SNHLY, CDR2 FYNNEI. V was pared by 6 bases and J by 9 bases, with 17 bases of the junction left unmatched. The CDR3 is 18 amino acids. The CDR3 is CASRGPGLAGSGLPEQFF. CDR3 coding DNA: TGTGCCAGCAGGGGCCCGGGACTAGCGGGATCGGGACTCCCTGAGCAGTTCTTC.

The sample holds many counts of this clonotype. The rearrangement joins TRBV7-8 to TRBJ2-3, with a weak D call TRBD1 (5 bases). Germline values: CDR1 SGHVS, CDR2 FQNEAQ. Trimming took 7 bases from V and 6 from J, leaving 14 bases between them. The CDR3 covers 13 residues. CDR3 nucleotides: TGTGCCAGCACCCCTGGGGCCGGGGATACGCAGTATTTT. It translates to CASTPGAGDTQYF.

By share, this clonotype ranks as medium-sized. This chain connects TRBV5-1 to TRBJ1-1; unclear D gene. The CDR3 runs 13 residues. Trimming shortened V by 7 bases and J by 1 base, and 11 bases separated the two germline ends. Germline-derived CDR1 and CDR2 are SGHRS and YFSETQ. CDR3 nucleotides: TGCGCCAGCGGGCGTGAGGGGAACACTGAAGCTTTCTTT. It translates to CASGREGNTEAFF.

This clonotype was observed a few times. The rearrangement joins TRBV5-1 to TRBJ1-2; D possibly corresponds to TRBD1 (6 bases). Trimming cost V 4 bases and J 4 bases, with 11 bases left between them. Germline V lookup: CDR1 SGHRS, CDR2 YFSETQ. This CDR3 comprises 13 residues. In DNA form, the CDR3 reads TGCGCCAGCAGCGCGACAGGAAGCTATGGCTACACCTTC. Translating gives CASSATGSYGYTF.

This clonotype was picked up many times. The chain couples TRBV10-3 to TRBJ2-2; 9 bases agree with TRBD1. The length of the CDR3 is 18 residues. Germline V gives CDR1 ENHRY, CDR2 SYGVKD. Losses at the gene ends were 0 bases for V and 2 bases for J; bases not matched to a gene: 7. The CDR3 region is CAISESFRDRENTGELFF. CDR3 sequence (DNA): TGTGCCATCAGTGAGTCGTTTAGGGACAGGGAAAACACCGGGGAGCTGTTTTTT.

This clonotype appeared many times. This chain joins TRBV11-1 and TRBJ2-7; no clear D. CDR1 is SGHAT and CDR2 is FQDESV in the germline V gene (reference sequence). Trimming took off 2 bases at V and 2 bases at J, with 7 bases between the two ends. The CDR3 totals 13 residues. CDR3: CASSLSTAYEQYF. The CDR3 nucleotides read TGTGCCAGCAGCTTATCAACAGCCTACGAGCAGTACTTC.

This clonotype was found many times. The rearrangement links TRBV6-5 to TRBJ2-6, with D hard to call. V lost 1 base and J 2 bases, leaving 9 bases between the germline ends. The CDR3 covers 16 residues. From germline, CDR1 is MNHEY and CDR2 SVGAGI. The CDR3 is CASSYYSRTGANVLTF. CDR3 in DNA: TGTGCCAGCAGTTACTACAGCCGAACTGGGGCCAACGTCCTGACTTTC.

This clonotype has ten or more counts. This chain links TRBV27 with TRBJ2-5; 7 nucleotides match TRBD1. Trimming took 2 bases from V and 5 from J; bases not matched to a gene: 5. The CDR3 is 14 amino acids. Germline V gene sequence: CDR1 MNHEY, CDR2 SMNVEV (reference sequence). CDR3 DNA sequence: TGTGCCAGCAGTTTACTAGGGGGCATGGAGACCCAGTACTTC. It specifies CASSLLGGMETQYF.